These 22 T cell receptor beta chains originate from one sample sequenced in a study of blood T cell repertoires in COVID-19. The data were produced by immunoSEQ multiplex PCR, yet TCRdb's version contains in-frame clones alone and is incomplete. Of about 250,000 clones listed, roughly 85% are singletons. The sequenced sample consisted of PBMCs or T cells enriched from blood (not recorded which). These receptors came from a man aged 35-49 years who had been exposed to COVID-19.

V gene TRBV7-3 combines with J gene TRBJ2-6; D may be TRBD2 (6 bases). Germline V CDR1 and CDR2: SGHTA, FQGTGA. There are 15 residues in the CDR3. Trimming pared 5 bases from V and 0 bases from J, leaving 8 bases between. CDR3 residues: CASSRRVSGANVLTF. The CDR3 DNA reads TGTGCCAGCAGCCGGAGGGTCTCTGGGGCCAACGTCCTGACTTTC.

This chain joins TRBV25-1 and TRBJ2-7, with 10 bases fitting TRBD2. The CDR3 extends over 15 amino acids. Germline V gene lookup returns CDR1 MGHDK and CDR2 SYGVNS. Unmatched junction bases numbered 5, after V lost 2 bases and J lost 4 bases. DNA for the CDR3: TGTGCCAGCAGTGAACCAGCGGGAGGGAAATACGAGCAGTACTTC. Protein product: CASSEPAGGKYEQYF.

V usage is TRBV19 and J usage is TRBJ2-3; TRBD2 agrees at 12 bases. The V and J ends lost 5 bases and 3 bases, in that order; junction bases with no gene match: 6. Germline assignment: CDR1 LNHDA and CDR2 SQIVND (reference sequence). CDR3 length equals 16 residues. The CDR3 nucleotides are TGTGCCAGTAGTGGTGGACTAGCGGGATCAACAGATACGCAGTATTTT. It codes for CASSGGLAGSTDTQYF.

The chain links TRBV2 to TRBJ1-5; D is unresolved. Trimming removed 9 bases from V and 6 bases from J, with 12 bases in between. The CDR3 contains 12 residues. Germline values: CDR1 SNHLY, CDR2 FYNNEI. DNA of the CDR3: TGTGCCAGTAGGAATGGACTTCAGCCCCAGCATTTT. Its translation: CASRNGLQPQHF.

The J gene is TRBJ2-3, the V gene TRBV10-3, with 7 bases that match TRBD2. This CDR3 comprises 15 residues. V gave up 7 bases and J gave up 1 base; unmatched junction bases: 8. The V gene's germline CDR1 is ENHRY and CDR2 SYGVKD. The CDR3 spells CAIKSGAGGTDTQYF. The DNA for the CDR3 is TGTGCCATCAAGTCTGGGGCGGGAGGCACAGATACGCAGTATTTT.

The chain links TRBV6-5 to TRBJ1-3; D is undetermined. The CDR3 sequence is 15 residues long. Germline lookup yields CDR1 MNHEY and CDR2 SVGAGI. The germline V and J ends were trimmed by 4 bases and 4 bases, with 14 bases remaining between them. The CDR3 spells CASSSGDLEGNTIYF. CDR3 DNA sequence: TGTGCCAGCAGTTCGGGTGATCTGGAAGGAAACACCATATATTTT.

CDR3 nucleotides: TGTGCCTGGAGCCTCCTGGGACATATGGTACCCCTCCACTTT. Encoded protein: CAWSLLGHMVPLHF. J is TRBJ1-6 and V is TRBV30; perhaps TRBD1 as D (6 bases). The CDR3 is 14 amino acids. The V end was cut by 3 bases, the J end by 12 bases, with 18 bases between. Germline V gene sequence: CDR1 GTSNPN, CDR2 SVGIG (reference sequence). Full variable domain (missing parts from reference TRBV30 and TRBJ1-6): SQTIHQWPATLVQPVGSPLSLECTVEGTSNPNLYWYRQAAGRGLQLLFYSVGIGQISSEVPQNLSASRPQDRQFILSSKKLLLSDSGFYLCAWSLLGHMVPLHFGNGTRLTVT.

The chain joins TRBV11-2 to TRBJ2-1; D is uncertain. In germline, CDR1 is SGHAT, CDR2 FQNNGV. With 5 bases removed from V and 10 bases from J, the gap between germline ends came to 24 bases. CDR3 length: 16 residues. CDR3 coding DNA: TGTGCCAGCAGCCCCCCTTCTCGTACCGAGTCAGGCGAGCAGTTCTTC. This sequence encodes CASSPPSRTESGEQFF.

This clone was seen only once. The chain carries TRBV25-1 and TRBJ1-3, with D hard to call. The CDR3 contains 16 residues. Trimming took 4 bases from V and 0 from J, leaving 13 bases between them. Germline V CDR1 and CDR2: MGHDK, SYGVNS. As DNA, the CDR3 is TGTGCCAGCAGTGCCCCCCCTTCCCTCTCTGGAAACACCATATATTTT. This encodes CASSAPPSLSGNTIYF.

The chain uses TRBV5-4 and TRBJ2-3, with D maybe TRBD1 (7 bases). The V gene lost 3 bases and the J gene lost 2 bases, with 19 bases spanning the gap. Germline V CDR1 and CDR2: SGHNT, YYREEE (reference sequence). The CDR3 contains 17 residues. The CDR3 DNA reads as TGTGCCAGCAGCTCGAAGGGGGCGGGACATACCACAGATACGCAGTATTTT. This codes for CASSSKGAGHTTDTQYF.

This chain connects TRBV12-5 to TRBJ2-7, with 9 bases that match TRBD2. J gave up 6 bases and V 4 bases, and 10 bases lay outside the gene matches. CDR3 length equals 15 residues. The germline CDR1 and CDR2 sequences are LGHNT and FRNRAP. This chain's CDR3 is CASGSLLAGRGEQYF. The CDR3 DNA is TGTGCTAGTGGTTCTCTACTAGCGGGTCGAGGCGAGCAGTACTTC.

The chain has TRBV4-1 and TRBJ2-1, with 9 bases aligning to TRBD2. V lost 4 bases and J lost 5; bases outside the gene matches: 9. Germline V CDR1 and CDR2: MGHRA, YSYEKL. The CDR3 extends over 16 amino acids. CDR3 bases: TGCGCCAGCAGCCTCATGATAGCGGGAGCACACAATGAGCAGTTCTTC. Translation gives CASSLMIAGAHNEQFF.

There are many counts of this clone. CDR3 residues: CAWSVHSPGLGYEQYF. The CDR3 DNA reads TGTGCCTGGAGTGTACATTCCCCGGGACTAGGCTACGAGCAGTACTTC. The rearrangement joins TRBV30 to TRBJ2-7; 8 positions match TRBD2. The V gene's germline CDR1 is GTSNPN and CDR2 SVGIG (reference sequence). The CDR3 loop spans 16 amino acids. The V and J ends lost 0 bases and 3 bases, in that order; junction bases with no gene match: 10. Filled out from reference TRBV30 and TRBJ2-7, the complete variable domain reads SQTIHQWPATLVQPVGSPLSLECTVEGTSNPNLYWYRQAAGRGLQLLFYSVGIGQISSEVPQNLSASRPQDRQFILSSKKLLLSDSGFYLCAWSVHSPGLGYEQYFGPGTRLTVT.

The chain combines TRBV6-6 with TRBJ2-7; D perhaps matches TRBD1 (6 bases). The CDR3 loop spans 16 amino acids. Germline CDR1 MNHNY, CDR2 SVGAGI (reference sequence). Trimming took off 2 bases at V and 0 bases at J, with 14 bases between the two ends. CDR3 sequence reads: CASSYARGPSSYEQYF. CDR3 nucleotide sequence: TGTGCCAGCAGTTACGCCAGGGGACCGAGCTCCTACGAGCAGTACTTC.

This clone showed up just a few times. The chain employs TRBV9 and TRBJ1-4; a weak D match, TRBD1 (6 bases). The CDR3 length is 18 residues. The germline V gene encodes CDR1 SGDLS and CDR2 YYNGEE. With 1 base removed from V and 5 bases from J, the gap between germline ends came to 21 bases. Written as DNA, the CDR3 is TGTGCCAGCAGCGTACCTCCACTAGGGGGTTTTGTAAATGAAAAACTGTTTTTT. It yields the protein CASSVPPLGGFVNEKLFF.

V is TRBV18 and J is TRBJ1-5, with a weak D call TRBD1 (6 bases). V was trimmed by 3 bases and J by 1 base, leaving 10 bases between them. The germline V gene has CDR1 KGHSH and CDR2 LQKENI. The CDR3 has 15 residues. The chain's CDR3 is CASSPLGHSNQPQHF. CDR3 DNA: TGTGCCAGCTCACCGCTGGGACACAGCAATCAGCCCCAGCATTTT.

The V and J genes are TRBV9 and TRBJ2-7, with a tentative D call TRBD2 (6 bases). Germline CDR1 is SGDLS and CDR2 is YYNGEE. The CDR3 consists of 13 residues. Trimming removed 0 bases from V and 5 bases from J, with 9 bases in between. The CDR3 loop is CASSVGRRDEQYF. For the CDR3, the DNA is TGTGCCAGCAGCGTAGGGAGGAGGGACGAGCAGTACTTC.

The gene calls are TRBV6-5 and TRBJ2-7; maybe TRBD2 (7 bases). CDR3 size: 16 residues. CDR1 and CDR2 from the germline V gene are MNHEY and SVGAGI. V shed 0 bases and J shed 4 bases, with 16 bases lying between them. This chain's CDR3 is CASSYSGGAGLYEQYF. CDR3 nucleotide sequence: TGTGCCAGCAGTTACTCGGGGGGGGCGGGACTTTACGAGCAGTACTTC.

The CDR3 DNA follows: TGTGCCAGCAGTTCACGAGAGGGGGAGCCCCAGCATTTT. Translating gives CASSSREGEPQHF. This chain joins TRBV27 and TRBJ1-5, with a tentative D call TRBD1 (6 bases). The CDR3 has 13 residues. Trimming removed 4 bases at V and 8 bases at J, with 12 bases between. Germline V CDR1 and CDR2: MNHEY, SMNVEV (reference sequence).

This clone was picked up a small number of times. The rearrangement uses TRBV19 and TRBJ1-2; D remains ambiguous. This CDR3 contains 12 residues. Trimming removed 5 bases from V and 1 base from J, with 5 bases in between. Looked up from germline, CDR1 is LNHDA and CDR2 is SQIVND (reference sequence). The CDR3 spells CASSLSNYGYTF. CDR3 DNA sequence: TGTGCCAGTAGTTTGAGTAACTATGGCTACACCTTC.

The chain carries TRBV6-5 and TRBJ2-2, with D maybe TRBD2 (5 bases). Per the germline V gene, CDR1 is MNHEY and CDR2 is SVGAGI. The CDR3 is 12 residues long. V lost 6 bases to trimming and J lost 6 bases, with 8 bases between them. CDR3 coding DNA: TGTGCCAGCAGAGGGAGAGCCGGGGAGCTGTTTTTT. It specifies CASRGRAGELFF.

This clone has just one count. The chain has TRBV5-4 and TRBJ2-7, with 7 bases matching TRBD1. The CDR3 is 14 amino acids. Losses at the gene ends were 3 bases for V and 0 bases for J; bases not matched to a gene: 3. Germline CDR1 is SGHNT and CDR2 is YYREEE (reference sequence). This CDR3 reads CASSYRGASYEQYF. For the CDR3, the DNA is TGTGCCAGCAGCTACAGGGGAGCCTCCTACGAGCAGTACTTC.